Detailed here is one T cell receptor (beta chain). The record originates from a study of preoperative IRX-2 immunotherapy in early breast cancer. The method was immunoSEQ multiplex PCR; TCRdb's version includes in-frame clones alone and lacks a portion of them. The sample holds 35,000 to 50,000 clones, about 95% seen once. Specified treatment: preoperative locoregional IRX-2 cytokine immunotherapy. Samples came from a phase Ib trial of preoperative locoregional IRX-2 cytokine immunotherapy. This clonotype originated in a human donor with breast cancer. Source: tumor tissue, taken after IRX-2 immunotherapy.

In nucleotides, the CDR3 is TGTGCCAGCACGGCGATCTATGGCTACACCTTC. This encodes CASTAIYGYTF. This sequence joins TRBV6-1 and TRBJ1-2; D unclear. Germline CDR1 is MNHNS and CDR2 is SASEGT. The length of the CDR3 is 11 residues. Deletions cut 7 bases from V and 4 bases from J, with 7 bases between.